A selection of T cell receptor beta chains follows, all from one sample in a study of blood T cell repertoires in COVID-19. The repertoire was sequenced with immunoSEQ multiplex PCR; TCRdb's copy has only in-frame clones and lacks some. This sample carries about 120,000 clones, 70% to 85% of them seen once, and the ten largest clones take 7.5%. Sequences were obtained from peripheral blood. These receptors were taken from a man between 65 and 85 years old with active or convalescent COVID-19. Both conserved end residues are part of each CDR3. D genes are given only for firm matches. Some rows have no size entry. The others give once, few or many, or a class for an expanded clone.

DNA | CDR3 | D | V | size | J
TGTGCCAGCAGCCCTAAGGGACAGGGAAGGGAAAAACTGTTTTTT | CASSPKGQGREKLFF | TRBD1 | TRBV5-4 | - | TRBJ1-4
TGTGCCATTACAGGGCTTGCTGGAAACACCATATATTTT | CAITGLAGNTIYF | - | TRBV10-3 | - | TRBJ1-3
TGTGCCAGCAGTGAGATTTCGGGGTATTCCTACGAGCAGTACTTC | CASSEISGYSYEQYF | - | TRBV2 | few | TRBJ2-7
TGTGCCAGCAGTACCGGGGGAAACCTTAATCAGCCCCAGCATTTT | CASSTGGNLNQPQHF | - | TRBV6-5 | - | TRBJ1-5
TGTGCCACCAGCAGAGCCACAGGGAGTTGGCAGTTCTTC | CATSRATGSWQFF | - | TRBV15 | - | TRBJ2-1
TGTGCCAGCAGCCGACCGACTAGCGGGGCGCAGTATTTT | CASSRPTSGAQYF | TRBD2 | TRBV7-8 | - | TRBJ2-3
TGTGCCAGCAGTTACTCGAGTGGGGCTCCGTACGAGCAGTACTTC | CASSYSSGAPYEQYF | - | TRBV6-5 | - | TRBJ2-7
TGTGCCAGCAGCCCTAGTCCGACCGGGGAGCTGTTTTTT | CASSPSPTGELFF | - | TRBV7-2 | - | TRBJ2-2
TGTGCCAGCAGCTTAGTGACAGGGGAGACCCAGTACTTC | CASSLVTGETQYF | TRBD1 | TRBV7-9 | many | TRBJ2-5
TGCGCCAGCAGCTTGATACAGGGACCGAACACTGAAGCTTTCTTT | CASSLIQGPNTEAFF | - | TRBV5-1 | - | TRBJ1-1
TGCGCCAGCAGCCCTGACCTCAAGGGGTCCGGGGAGCTGTTTTTT | CASSPDLKGSGELFF | - | TRBV5-1 | - | TRBJ2-2
TGTGCCAGTTCCAGGGGGCGAAGCACTGAAGCTTTCTTT | CASSRGRSTEAFF | TRBD1 | TRBV6-5 | - | TRBJ1-1
TGTGCCAGCAGCCAAGAAGGGACAGCCCGTGAGCAGTACTTC | CASSQEGTAREQYF | TRBD1 | TRBV4-2 | - | TRBJ2-7
TGTGCCAGCAGCTACCGGGACAGGGGGCGAGGCTACACCTTC | CASSYRDRGRGYTF | TRBD1 | TRBV5-8 | - | TRBJ1-2
TGTGCCAGCAGTTTAGCGGCAGGGGTAGGCCAAGAGACCCAGTACTTC | CASSLAAGVGQETQYF | - | TRBV28 | - | TRBJ2-5
TGTGCCAGCAGCAATCGGTATATGAACACTGAAGCTTTCTTT | CASSNRYMNTEAFF | - | TRBV21-1 | few | TRBJ1-1
TGTGCCAGCAGCTTAGTTGGAGGGGGCTTCGACACTGAAGCTTTCTTT | CASSLVGGGFDTEAFF | TRBD1 | TRBV7-9 | - | TRBJ1-1
TGTGCCAGCAGCCAATCCTTGCCAGCGGGCAAACTAAGACCTTCCTACGAGCAGTACTTC | CASSQSLPAGKLRPSYEQYF | - | TRBV3-1/TRBV3-2 | - | TRBJ2-7
TGCGCCAGCAGCGAAAGGGACAGCAATACGGGCTACACCTTC | CASSERDSNTGYTF | TRBD1 | TRBV5-1 | - | TRBJ1-2
TGTGCCAGCAGCCCCTTGACTAGCGGAAGTAACATTCAGTACTTC | CASSPLTSGSNIQYF | TRBD2 | TRBV27 | - | TRBJ2-4
TGTGCCAGCTCACCACGCCCAGGAGGATTGAACACTGAAGCTTTCTTT | CASSPRPGGLNTEAFF | - | TRBV18 | - | TRBJ1-1
TGTGCCACCAGCCGACGGGCGGGAGGGCCCAATGAGCAGTTCTTC | CATSRRAGGPNEQFF | TRBD2 | TRBV5-4 | - | TRBJ2-1
TGTGCCAGCTCACCGACTAGCACACCCGCCTATGGCTACACCTTC | CASSPTSTPAYGYTF | - | TRBV18 | - | TRBJ1-2
TGTGCCAGCAGCTTATTGGGCAGGGCCGCATATGGCTACACCTTC | CASSLLGRAAYGYTF | - | TRBV7-2 | few | TRBJ1-2
TGTGCCAGTAGGACCGGACAGTATTTTAGCAATCAGCCCCAGCATTTT | CASRTGQYFSNQPQHF | - | TRBV19 | - | TRBJ1-5
TGTGCCAGCAGCTTATACCGGACGACTAGCGGGAGGAGAAATGAGCAGTTCTTC | CASSLYRTTSGRRNEQFF | TRBD2 | TRBV11-2 | - | TRBJ2-1
TGTGCCAGCAGTTTAGGAAGGAGCACCTATGGCTACACCTTC | CASSLGRSTYGYTF | - | TRBV28 | - | TRBJ1-2
TGTGCCAGCAGCTTGGCCCTCGGACATCGGGGGGGGGAGCAGTACTTC | CASSLALGHRGGEQYF | TRBD2 | TRBV5-8 | - | TRBJ2-7
TGTGCCAGCAGTCATGGTAGTTACAATGAGCAGTTCTTC | CASSHGSYNEQFF | - | TRBV12-3/TRBV12-4 | - | TRBJ2-1
TGTGCCAGCAGCCTAAGATACAGGTACTCCTACGAGCAGTACTTC | CASSLRYRYSYEQYF | - | TRBV5-6 | - | TRBJ2-7
TGTGCCAGCAGTTACTCGACTCCTGCCAGTGAAGCTTTCTTT | CASSYSTPASEAFF | - | TRBV6-5 | - | TRBJ1-1
TGTGCCAGCACTTCCGGGACTAGCAGAGATACGCAGTATTTT | CASTSGTSRDTQYF | TRBD2 | TRBV6-4 | - | TRBJ2-3
TGCGCCAGCAGCGTCGCAGGGGGCTATACTGAAGCTTTCTTT | CASSVAGGYTEAFF | TRBD1 | TRBV5-1 | - | TRBJ1-1
TGTGCCATCAGTGACACAACGGGACAGGGTAACTATGGCTACACCTTC | CAISDTTGQGNYGYTF | TRBD1 | TRBV10-3 | - | TRBJ1-2
TGTGCCAGCAGCGTAGCGGGAAACACTGAAGCTTTCTTT | CASSVAGNTEAFF | - | TRBV9 | - | TRBJ1-1
TGTGCCAGCATTACAACCGAGACAGGGGGACGCGAGCAGTACTTC | CASITTETGGREQYF | TRBD1 | TRBV6-5 | once | TRBJ2-7
TGTGCCAGCAGCCCGCAGGAGGGCCTGGGGGAGCAGTACTTC | CASSPQEGLGEQYF | - | TRBV7-2 | - | TRBJ2-7
TGTGCCAGCAGCAAGGACAGGGGCACAGATACGCAGTATTTT | CASSKDRGTDTQYF | TRBD1 | TRBV6-4 | once | TRBJ2-3
TGTGCCAGCAGCGTAGTGGAGCGGAAGGGGGGGGCAAATGAGCAGTTCTTC | CASSVVERKGGANEQFF | - | TRBV9 | - | TRBJ2-1
TGTGCCAGCTCACCACCGTTTGGCGGGGAAGCTTTCTTT | CASSPPFGGEAFF | - | TRBV18 | - | TRBJ1-1
TGTGCCAGTAGTAGGTACAGTAACACTGAAGCTTTCTTT | CASSRYSNTEAFF | - | TRBV19 | many | TRBJ1-1
TGTGCCAGCAGGGCCACAGCCGTCGGCGGGGAGCTGTTTTTT | CASRATAVGGELFF | - | TRBV2 | - | TRBJ2-2
TGCGCCAGCGCTGGACAGGCGGTTTCCTACGAGCAGTACTTC | CASAGQAVSYEQYF | TRBD1 | TRBV5-1 | - | TRBJ2-7
TGTGCCAGCAGCTTAGTTTTGGCAGGGGGCACTGAAGCTTTCTTT | CASSLVLAGGTEAFF | TRBD1 | TRBV11-2 | - | TRBJ1-1
TGTGCTAGCAGCCGAGGCGTCGGACAACAGAAGAATGAAGCTTTCTTT | CASSRGVGQQKNEAFF | - | TRBV7-7 | - | TRBJ1-1
TGTGCCAGCAGTGAGAGGCGGGGGGATCAGCCCCAGCATTTT | CASSERRGDQPQHF | - | TRBV2 | - | TRBJ1-5
TGCGCCAGCAGCCATTCCGGGACAGGATACACCGGGGAGCTGTTTTTT | CASSHSGTGYTGELFF | TRBD1 | TRBV4-3 | - | TRBJ2-2
TGTGCCAGCAGCGTAGGGCCTACGGGAGGCTACGAGCAGTACTTC | CASSVGPTGGYEQYF | TRBD2 | TRBV9 | - | TRBJ2-7
TGTGCCAGTAGCCTGGACAGGGGGATCGTGAGTACTGAAGCTTTCTTT | CASSLDRGIVSTEAFF | TRBD1 | TRBV19 | - | TRBJ1-1
TGTGCCAGCAGCCAGGGACTAGCGAGTCACGAGCAGTACTTC | CASSQGLASHEQYF | TRBD2 | TRBV7-3 | - | TRBJ2-7
TGTGCCAGTAATAACGGGGAGAACCAAGAGACCCAGTACTTC | CASNNGENQETQYF | - | TRBV19 | - | TRBJ2-5
TGCGCCAGCAGCTTGGCTCAGATCCAGTTCTTC | CASSLAQIQFF | - | TRBV5-1 | - | TRBJ2-1
TGCGCCAGCAGCCAAGATCCCCAGGGATCCACTGAAGCTTTCTTT | CASSQDPQGSTEAFF | - | TRBV4-3 | - | TRBJ1-1
TGTGCCAGCAGCTTAGCAGGTGGACAGCCCGCTGAAGCTTTCTTT | CASSLAGGQPAEAFF | - | TRBV7-8 | - | TRBJ1-1
TGTGCCAGCAGCTTTCGGAGGGACCCGCGCTACTATGGCTACACCTTC | CASSFRRDPRYYGYTF | - | TRBV11-2 | - | TRBJ1-2
TGTGCCAGCAGCTACCAGTCGAACACTGAAGCTTTCTTT | CASSYQSNTEAFF | - | TRBV7-3 | once | TRBJ1-1
TGTGCCAGCAGCCTCAGCAGGGGGTTTGGCACTGAAGCTTTCTTT | CASSLSRGFGTEAFF | TRBD1 | TRBV7-2 | - | TRBJ1-1
TGTGCCACCAGTGATTGGGACAGACTTCCCACAGATACGCAGTATTTT | CATSDWDRLPTDTQYF | TRBD1 | TRBV24-1 | once | TRBJ2-3
TGTGCCAGCAGCCAAAGCTCCCCTAGCTGGGGCTACACCTTC | CASSQSSPSWGYTF | - | TRBV3-1/TRBV3-2 | - | TRBJ1-2